This TCR beta chain was captured by sequencing in a study of untreated major depressive disorder. This clone was seen a handful of times. Its antigen is as yet unknown. This CDR3 is 19 amino acids long. Germline CDR1 is SGHTA and CDR2 is FQGTGA. Unmatched junction bases numbered 11, after V lost 5 bases and J lost 1 base. General observations from the study: CD4+ T cells from depressed patients used TRBV05-01 (Vbeta 5.1) more often than controls.

Produced via immunoSEQ multiplex PCR; TCRdb's table is partial and in-frame only. This table holds approximately 12,000 clones, 80% to 95% found once. Sequencing used CD4+ T cells from PBMCs. This sequence joins TRBV7-3 and TRBJ2-5; 15 nucleotides match TRBD2. The TCR was taken from a woman in her twenties or thirties with major depressive disorder. In nucleotides, the CDR3 is TGTGCCAGCAGCCCCGCACCGGGACTAGCGGGAGGCATCCAAGAGACCCAGTACTTC. It translates to CASSPAPGLAGGIQETQYF.